Each of the 7 T cell receptor beta chains below was sequenced from the same sample in a study of CD8 T cells in ankylosing spondylitis. One entry per CDR3 protein results from TCRdb running MiXCR on the 5' RACE reads. The data hold about 36,000 distinct CDR3 sequences, with 4.5% to 6% observed a single time. The material sequenced was blood, either unsorted or a sorted T cell fraction (not recorded which). Source of these receptors: a male donor with ankylosing spondylitis or in good health (not recorded which).

There are many counts of this clonotype. The V call is TRBV20-1, the J call TRBJ2-5; no definite D call. Per germline, CDR1 DFQATT and CDR2 SNEGSKA (reference sequence). Trimming stripped 2 bases from V and 1 base from J, with 11 bases between. The CDR3 sequence is 14 residues long. CDR3: CSARIRHSQETQYF. CDR3 nucleotides: TGCAGTGCTAGAATCAGGCACAGCCAAGAGACCCAGTACTTC.

The sample holds many counts of this clonotype. The V and J genes are TRBV10-2 and TRBJ2-1, with 7 bases lining up with TRBD1. The germline gives CDR1 WSHSY, CDR2 SAAADI. V lost 8 bases, J lost 4 bases, and 5 bases stayed unmatched. This CDR3 is 13 amino acids long. CDR3 region: CASGQAPYNEQFF. CDR3 sequence (DNA): TGCGCCAGCGGACAGGCCCCTTACAATGAGCAGTTCTTC.

This clonotype was observed at least ten times. The chain carries TRBV10-3 and TRBJ1-2; possibly TRBD1 for D (5 bases). The CDR3 has 15 residues. Germline assignment: CDR1 ENHRY and CDR2 SYGVKD. Deletions cut 0 bases from V and 8 bases from J, with 16 bases between. The CDR3 sequence is CAISESPGATGGYTF. CDR3 sequence (DNA): TGTGCCATCAGTGAGTCTCCCGGGGCCACGGGAGGCTACACCTTC.

This clonotype was recorded at least ten times. The chain combines TRBV6-5 with TRBJ2-5; the D is unclear. CDR1 is MNHEY, CDR2 SVGAGI, per germline. The CDR3 extends over 11 amino acids. Deletions cut 7 bases from V and 7 bases from J, with 10 bases between. The CDR3 is CASTAGVTQYF. The CDR3 DNA sequence: TGTGCCAGCACGGCCGGAGTGACCCAGTACTTC.

Many counts were recorded for this clonotype. The CDR3 is CASRATGGTLETQYF. The CDR3 DNA is TGTGCCAGCAGAGCGACAGGAGGGACCCTAGAGACCCAGTACTTC. The genes are TRBV28 and TRBJ2-5, with D perhaps assigned TRBD1 or TRBD2 (6 bases each). Germline V gives CDR1 MDHEN, CDR2 SYDVKM. V was cut by 6 bases and J by 4 bases, with 18 bases left in between. CDR3 size: 15 residues.

This chain uses TRBV9 with TRBJ2-7; D is undetermined. V was cut by 3 bases and J by 7 bases, with 8 bases left in between. Germline V gives CDR1 SGDLS, CDR2 YYNGEE. This CDR3 region has 11 residues. This chain's CDR3 is CASSAETEQYF. Written as DNA, the CDR3 is TGTGCCAGCAGCGCAGAGACAGAGCAGTACTTC.

At least ten counts were recorded for this clonotype. The V call is TRBV5-1, the J call TRBJ2-2, with 8 bases lining up with TRBD2. V shed 0 bases, J shed 3 bases, and the junction held 7 bases outside the gene matches. There are 17 residues in the CDR3. CDR1 and CDR2 (germline): SGHRS, YFSETQ. CDR3 DNA: TGCGCCAGCAGCTTGGTGGCCGGACTAGCCTACACCGGGGAGCTGTTTTTT. As protein: CASSLVAGLAYTGELFF. The whole variable domain, filled in from reference TRBV5-1 and TRBJ2-2, reads KAGVTQTPRYLIKTRGQQVTLSCSPISGHRSVSWYQQTPGQGLQFLFEYFSETQRNKGNFPGRFSGRQFSNSRSEMNVSTLELGDSALYLCASSLVAGLAYTGELFFGEGSRLTVL.